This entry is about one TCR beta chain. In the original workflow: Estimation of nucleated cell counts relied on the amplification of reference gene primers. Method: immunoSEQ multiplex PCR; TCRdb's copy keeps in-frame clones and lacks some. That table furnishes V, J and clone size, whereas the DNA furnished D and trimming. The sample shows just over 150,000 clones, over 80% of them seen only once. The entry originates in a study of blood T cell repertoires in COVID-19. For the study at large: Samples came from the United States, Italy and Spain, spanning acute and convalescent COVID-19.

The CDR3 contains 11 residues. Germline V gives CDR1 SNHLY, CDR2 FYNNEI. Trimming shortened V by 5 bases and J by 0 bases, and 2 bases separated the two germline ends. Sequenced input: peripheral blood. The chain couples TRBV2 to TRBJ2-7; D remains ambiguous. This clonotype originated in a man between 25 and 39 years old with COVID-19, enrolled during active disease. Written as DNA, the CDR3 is TGTGCCAGCAGTTACTCCTACGAGCAGTACTTC. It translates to CASSYSYEQYF.